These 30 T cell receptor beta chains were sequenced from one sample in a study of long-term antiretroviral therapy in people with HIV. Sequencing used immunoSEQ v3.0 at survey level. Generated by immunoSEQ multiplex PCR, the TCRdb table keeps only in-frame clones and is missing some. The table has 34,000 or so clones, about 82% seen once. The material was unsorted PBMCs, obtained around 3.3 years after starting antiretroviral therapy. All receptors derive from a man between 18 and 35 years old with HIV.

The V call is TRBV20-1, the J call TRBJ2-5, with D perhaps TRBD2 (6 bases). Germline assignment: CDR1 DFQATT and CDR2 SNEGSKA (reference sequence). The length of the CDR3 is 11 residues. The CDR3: CSAGPKETQYF. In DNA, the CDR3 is TGCAGCGCGGGACCAAAAGAGACCCAGTACTTC.

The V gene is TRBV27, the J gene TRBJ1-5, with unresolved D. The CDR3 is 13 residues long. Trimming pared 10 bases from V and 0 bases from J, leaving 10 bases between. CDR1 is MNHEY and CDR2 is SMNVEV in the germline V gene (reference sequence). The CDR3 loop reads CATGGSSNQPQHF. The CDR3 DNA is TGTGCCACCGGAGGCTCTAGCAATCAGCCCCAGCATTTT.

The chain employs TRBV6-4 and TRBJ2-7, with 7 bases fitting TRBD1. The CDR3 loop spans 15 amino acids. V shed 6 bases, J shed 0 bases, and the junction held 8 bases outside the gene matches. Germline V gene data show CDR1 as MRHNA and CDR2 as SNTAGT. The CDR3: CASRPQGDSSYEQYF. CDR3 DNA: TGTGCCAGCAGGCCCCAGGGGGACAGCTCCTACGAGCAGTACTTC.

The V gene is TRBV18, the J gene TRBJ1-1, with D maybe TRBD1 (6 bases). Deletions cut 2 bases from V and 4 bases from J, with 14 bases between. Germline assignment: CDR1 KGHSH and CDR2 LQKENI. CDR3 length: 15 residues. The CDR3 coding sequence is TGTGCCAGCTCACCAGTACAGGGTACAAGCACTGAAGCTTTCTTT. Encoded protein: CASSPVQGTSTEAFF.

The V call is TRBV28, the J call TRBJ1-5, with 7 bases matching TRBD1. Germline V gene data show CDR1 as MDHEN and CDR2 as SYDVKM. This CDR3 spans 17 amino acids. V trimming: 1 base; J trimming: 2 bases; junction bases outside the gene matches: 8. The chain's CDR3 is CASSLYRGDSRNQPQHF. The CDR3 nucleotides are TGTGCCAGCAGTTTATACCGAGGGGACAGCCGCAATCAGCCCCAGCATTTT.

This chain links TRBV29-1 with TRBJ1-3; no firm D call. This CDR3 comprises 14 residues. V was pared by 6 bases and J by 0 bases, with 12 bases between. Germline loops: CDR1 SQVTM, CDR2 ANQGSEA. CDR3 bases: TGCAGCGTCCCAGACCCGAGCTCTGGAAACACCATATATTTT. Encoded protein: CSVPDPSSGNTIYF.

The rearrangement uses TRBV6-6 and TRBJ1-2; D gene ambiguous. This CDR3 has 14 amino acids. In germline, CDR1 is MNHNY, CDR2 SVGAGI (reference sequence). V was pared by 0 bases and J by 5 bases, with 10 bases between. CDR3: CASSYSTSGYGYTF. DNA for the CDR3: TGTGCCAGCAGTTACTCGACCTCGGGATATGGCTACACCTTC.

The CDR3 DNA reads as TGTGCCAGCAGTCGGGGTGCCGAGCAGTACTTC. Translation: CASSRGAEQYF. J is TRBJ2-7 and V is TRBV28; tentative D call: TRBD2 (5 bases). Germline assignment: CDR1 MDHEN and CDR2 SYDVKM. Trimming left V 5 bases short and J 6 bases short, with 8 bases between. The CDR3 covers 11 residues.

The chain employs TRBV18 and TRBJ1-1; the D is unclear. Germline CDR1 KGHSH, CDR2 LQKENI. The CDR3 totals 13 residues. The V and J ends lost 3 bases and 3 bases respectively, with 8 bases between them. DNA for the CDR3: TGTGCCAGCTCACCCCTGGTGGACACTGAAGCTTTCTTT. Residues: CASSPLVDTEAFF.

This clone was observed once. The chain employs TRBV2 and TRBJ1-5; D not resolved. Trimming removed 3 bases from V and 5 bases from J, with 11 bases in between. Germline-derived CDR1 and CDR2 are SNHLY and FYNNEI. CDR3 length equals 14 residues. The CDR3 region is CASSEGRGYQPQHF. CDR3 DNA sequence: TGTGCCAGCAGTGAGGGTCGGGGATATCAGCCCCAGCATTTT. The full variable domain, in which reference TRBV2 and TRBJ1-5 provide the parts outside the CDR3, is EPEVTQTPSHQVTQMGQEVILRCVPISNHLYFYWYRQILGQKVEFLVSFYNNEISEKSEIFDDQFSVERPDGSNFTLKIRSTKLEDSAMYFCASSEGRGYQPQHFGDGTRLSIL.

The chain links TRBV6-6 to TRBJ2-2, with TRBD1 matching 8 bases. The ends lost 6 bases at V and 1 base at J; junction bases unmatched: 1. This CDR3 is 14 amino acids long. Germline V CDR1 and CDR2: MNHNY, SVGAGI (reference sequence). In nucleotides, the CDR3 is TGTGCCAGCAGAGGACAGGGGAACACCGGGGAGCTGTTTTTT. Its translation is CASRGQGNTGELFF.

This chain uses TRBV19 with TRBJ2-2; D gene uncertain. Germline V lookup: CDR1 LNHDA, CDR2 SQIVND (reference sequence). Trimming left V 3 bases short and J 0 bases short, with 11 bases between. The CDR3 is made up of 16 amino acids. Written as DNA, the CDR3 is TGTGCCAGTAGTATTCGGTGGCGGACGAACACCGGGGAGCTGTTTTTT. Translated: CASSIRWRTNTGELFF.

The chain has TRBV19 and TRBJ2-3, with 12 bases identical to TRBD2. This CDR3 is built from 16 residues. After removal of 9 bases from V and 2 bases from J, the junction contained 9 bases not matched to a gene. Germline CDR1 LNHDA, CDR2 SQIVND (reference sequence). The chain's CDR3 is CASRTSGTAYTDTQYF. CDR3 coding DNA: TGTGCCAGCCGGACTAGCGGGACCGCCTACACAGATACGCAGTATTTT.

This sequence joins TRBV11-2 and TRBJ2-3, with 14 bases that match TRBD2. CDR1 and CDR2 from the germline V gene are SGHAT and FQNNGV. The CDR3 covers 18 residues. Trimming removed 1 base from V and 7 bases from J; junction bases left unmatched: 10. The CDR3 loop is CASSLARGTSGRGNTQYF. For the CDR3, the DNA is TGTGCCAGCAGCTTAGCTCGGGGGACTAGCGGGAGAGGAAATACGCAGTATTTT.

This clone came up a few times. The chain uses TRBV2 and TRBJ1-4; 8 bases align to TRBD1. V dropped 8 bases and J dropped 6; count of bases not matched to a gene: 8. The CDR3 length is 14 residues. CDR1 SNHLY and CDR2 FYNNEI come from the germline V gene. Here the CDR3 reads CASGPQGADEKLFF. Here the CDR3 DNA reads TGTGCCAGCGGACCTCAGGGGGCGGATGAAAAACTGTTTTTT.

The CDR3 sequence: CASSFAGFVDEQFF. The CDR3 nucleotides read TGTGCCAGCAGCTTTGCGGGGTTTGTGGATGAGCAGTTCTTC. The rearrangement joins TRBV7-9 to TRBJ2-1; TRBD2 might be the D (6 bases). V shed 3 bases and J shed 8 bases, with 14 bases lying between them. The CDR3 has 14 residues. CDR1 SEHNR and CDR2 FQNEAQ come from the germline V gene (reference sequence).

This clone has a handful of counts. CDR3: CASSLGDRDNQPQHF. Written as DNA, the CDR3 is TGCGCCAGCAGCTTGGGGGACAGGGACAATCAGCCCCAGCATTTT. The rearrangement links TRBV5-1 to TRBJ1-5; 9 bases map to TRBD1. With 0 bases clipped from V and 3 bases from J, the junction kept 1 base outside the gene matches. The CDR3 runs to 15 residues. CDR1 SGHRS and CDR2 YFSETQ come from the germline V gene. Full variable domain (outside the CDR3, taken from reference TRBV5-1 and TRBJ1-5): KAGVTQTPRYLIKTRGQQVTLSCSPISGHRSVSWYQQTPGQGLQFLFEYFSETQRNKGNFPGRFSGRQFSNSRSEMNVSTLELGDSALYLCASSLGDRDNQPQHFGDGTRLSIL.

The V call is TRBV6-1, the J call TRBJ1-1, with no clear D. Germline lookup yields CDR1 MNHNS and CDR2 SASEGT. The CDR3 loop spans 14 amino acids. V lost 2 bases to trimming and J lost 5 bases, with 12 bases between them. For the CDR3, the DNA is TGTGCCAGCAGTGAATATGGGTATCAGACTGAAGCTTTCTTT. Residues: CASSEYGYQTEAFF.

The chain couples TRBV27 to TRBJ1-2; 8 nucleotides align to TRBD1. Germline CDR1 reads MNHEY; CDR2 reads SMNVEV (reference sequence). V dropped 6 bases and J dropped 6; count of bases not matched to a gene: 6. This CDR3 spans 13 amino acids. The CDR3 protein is CASSYRGRDGYTF. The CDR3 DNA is TGTGCCAGCAGCTACAGGGGGAGGGATGGCTACACCTTC.

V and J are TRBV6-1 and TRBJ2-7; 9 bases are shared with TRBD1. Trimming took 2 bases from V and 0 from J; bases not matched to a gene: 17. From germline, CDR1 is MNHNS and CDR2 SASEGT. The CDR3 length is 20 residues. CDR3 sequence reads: CASSESLPWAGTGSSYEQYF. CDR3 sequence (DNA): TGTGCCAGCAGTGAATCCTTACCCTGGGCCGGGACAGGGTCCTCCTACGAGCAGTACTTC.

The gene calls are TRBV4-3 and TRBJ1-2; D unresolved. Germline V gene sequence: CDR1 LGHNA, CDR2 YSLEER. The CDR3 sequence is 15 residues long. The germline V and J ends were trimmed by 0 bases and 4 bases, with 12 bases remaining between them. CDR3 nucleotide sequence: TGCGCCAGCAGCCAAGATGGGCAGGCGGCCTATGGCTACACCTTC. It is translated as CASSQDGQAAYGYTF.

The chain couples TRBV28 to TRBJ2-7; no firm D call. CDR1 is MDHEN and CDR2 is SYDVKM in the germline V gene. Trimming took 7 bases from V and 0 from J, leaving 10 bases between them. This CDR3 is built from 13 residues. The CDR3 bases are TGTGCCAGCACAGGACCGGACTCCTACGAGCAGTACTTC. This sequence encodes CASTGPDSYEQYF.

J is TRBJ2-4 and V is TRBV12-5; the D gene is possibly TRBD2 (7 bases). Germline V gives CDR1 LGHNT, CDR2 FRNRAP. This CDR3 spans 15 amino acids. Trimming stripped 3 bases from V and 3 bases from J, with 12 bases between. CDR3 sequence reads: CASGFGEGGKNIQYF. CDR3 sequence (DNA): TGTGCTAGTGGTTTCGGGGAGGGGGGCAAAAACATTCAGTACTTC.

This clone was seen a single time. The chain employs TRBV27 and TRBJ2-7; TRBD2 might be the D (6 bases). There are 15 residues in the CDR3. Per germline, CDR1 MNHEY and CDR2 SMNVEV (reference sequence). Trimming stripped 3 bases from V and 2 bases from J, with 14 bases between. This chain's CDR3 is CASSLSPGLPYEQYF. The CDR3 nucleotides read TGTGCCAGCAGTTTGTCTCCGGGACTCCCCTACGAGCAGTACTTC.

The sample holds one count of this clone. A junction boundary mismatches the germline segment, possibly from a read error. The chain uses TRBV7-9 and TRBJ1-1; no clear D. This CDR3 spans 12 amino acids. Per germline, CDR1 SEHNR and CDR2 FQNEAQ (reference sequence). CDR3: CASSLHNSEAFF. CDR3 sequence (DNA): TGTGCCAGCAGCTTACATAACAGTGAAGCTTTCTTT.

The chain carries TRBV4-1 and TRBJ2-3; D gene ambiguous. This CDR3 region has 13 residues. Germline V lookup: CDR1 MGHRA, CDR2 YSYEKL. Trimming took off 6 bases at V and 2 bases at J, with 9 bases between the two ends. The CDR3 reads CASSKANTDTQYF. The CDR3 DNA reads TGCGCCAGCAGTAAGGCTAACACAGATACGCAGTATTTT.

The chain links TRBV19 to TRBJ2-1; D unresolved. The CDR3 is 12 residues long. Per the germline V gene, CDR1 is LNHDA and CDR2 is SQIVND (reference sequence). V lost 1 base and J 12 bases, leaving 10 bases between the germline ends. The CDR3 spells CASSIGVFGQFF. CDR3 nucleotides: TGTGCCAGTAGTATAGGCGTATTCGGGCAGTTCTTC.

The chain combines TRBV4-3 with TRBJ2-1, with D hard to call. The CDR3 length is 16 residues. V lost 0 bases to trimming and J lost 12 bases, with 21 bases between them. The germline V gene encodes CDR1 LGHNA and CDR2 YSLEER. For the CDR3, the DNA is TGCGCCAGCAGCCAAGAAGAAGGCTCCGCTCACCCCCCGCAGTTCTTC. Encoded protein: CASSQEEGSAHPPQFF.

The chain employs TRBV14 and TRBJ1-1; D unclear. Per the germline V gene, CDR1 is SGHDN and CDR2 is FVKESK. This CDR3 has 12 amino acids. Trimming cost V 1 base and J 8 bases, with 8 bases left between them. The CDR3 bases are TGTGCCAGCAGCCAAGCCAGATGGGAAGCTTTCTTT. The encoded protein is CASSQARWEAFF.

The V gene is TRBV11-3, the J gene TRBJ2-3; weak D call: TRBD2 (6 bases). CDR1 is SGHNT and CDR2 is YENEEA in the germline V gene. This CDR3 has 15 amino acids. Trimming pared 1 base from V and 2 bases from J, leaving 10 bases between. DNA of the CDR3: TGTGCCAGCAGCTTAGGGAGCGGGCACACAGATACGCAGTATTTT. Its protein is CASSLGSGHTDTQYF.